This entry lists 13 T cell receptor beta chains sequenced from one sample in a study of vaccination and CD4 T cells after COVID-19. Treatment defined: approximately nine-day PBMC culture with coronavirus spike peptide pools or control peptides (ViraFEST assay). Cultured CD4+ T-cell DNA underwent Oncomine TCR Beta short-read sequencing. MiXCR, run by TCRdb on the PCR reads, gives a single entry per CDR3 protein. Here the sample spans fewer than 30,000 distinct CDR3 sequences, under 75% being singletons. These receptors have no identified antigens. The sample was CD4+ T cells from blood, cultured in vitro, taken after SARS-CoV-2 vaccination. All receptors derive from a human donor who received a COVID-19 vaccine.

The rearrangement joins TRBV12-3 or TRBV12-4 to TRBJ1-1; 9 bases are a match to TRBD1. J was trimmed by 9 bases and V by 2 bases; bases with no gene match: 10. The CDR3 is 15 amino acids. CDR3 coding DNA: TGTGCCAGCAGTTTAAAGGGGACAGGGTCTCCCAAAGCTTTCTTT. It encodes CASSLKGTGSPKAFF.

The gene calls are TRBV5-4 and TRBJ1-3, with D perhaps TRBD1 (5 bases). V gave up 4 bases and J gave up 4 bases, with 15 bases separating them. The CDR3 loop spans 15 amino acids. Germline V CDR1 and CDR2: SGHNT, YYREEE (reference sequence). The CDR3 nucleotides are TGTGCCAGCAGCACACAACCAGACAGCGGAAACACCATATATTTT. It codes for CASSTQPDSGNTIYF.

Only one count was recorded for this clonotype. This sequence joins TRBV24-1 and TRBJ1-5; no clear D gene. The CDR3 length is 17 residues. V dropped 4 bases and J dropped 2 bases, with 17 bases sitting between them. The germline V gene has CDR1 KGHDR and CDR2 SFDVKD. CDR3 in DNA: TGTGCCACCAGTGAGTCTAACCAGCAGGCTCGCAATCAGCCCCAGCATTTT. This codes for CATSESNQQARNQPQHF.

V and J are TRBV19 and TRBJ2-5, with 7 bases aligning to TRBD1. The CDR3 sequence is 13 residues long. Trimming cost V 6 bases and J 5 bases; bases outside gene matches: 6. Germline-derived CDR1 and CDR2 are LNHDA and SQIVND (reference sequence). The CDR3 nucleotides are TGTGCCAGTAGACCAACAGGGGTGGAGACCCAGTACTTC. Amino acids: CASRPTGVETQYF.

This clonotype was seen more than once but under ten times. This chain connects TRBV11-3 to TRBJ2-7, with no clear D. The germline gives CDR1 SGHNT, CDR2 YENEEA. This CDR3 spans 15 amino acids. Trimming cost V 0 bases and J 2 bases, with 11 bases left between them. CDR3 sequence (DNA): TGTGCCAGCAGCTTAGAAGCGTCAGGAACCTACGAGCAGTACTTC. Protein product: CASSLEASGTYEQYF.

J is TRBJ1-3 and V is TRBV30, with TRBD1 as a possible D gene (6 bases). Germline values: CDR1 GTSNPN, CDR2 SVGIG (reference sequence). Deletions cut 4 bases from V and 1 base from J, with 11 bases between. The CDR3 runs 14 residues. The DNA of the CDR3 is TGTGCCTGGATCAAAGGGGGGTCTGGAAACACCATATATTTT. Its protein product is CAWIKGGSGNTIYF.

The V call is TRBV19, the J call TRBJ2-1; possible D gene TRBD1, 5 bases. V was cut by 2 bases and J by 3 bases, with 14 bases left in between. The V gene's germline CDR1 is LNHDA and CDR2 SQIVND (reference sequence). The CDR3 extends over 16 amino acids. CDR3 protein: CASSINGARRYNEQFF. The CDR3 coding sequence is TGTGCCAGTAGTATAAATGGGGCCCGACGCTACAATGAGCAGTTCTTC.

J is TRBJ2-3 and V is TRBV10-3, with 15 bases fitting TRBD2. This CDR3 contains 15 residues. Germline V gene lookup returns CDR1 ENHRY and CDR2 SYGVKD. Losses at the gene ends were 10 bases for V and 4 bases for J; bases not matched to a gene: 6. Here the CDR3 DNA reads TGTGCCACTGGGACTAGCGGGGGGTCTGCAGATACGCAGTATTTT. It specifies CATGTSGGSADTQYF.

The J gene is TRBJ2-5, the V gene TRBV12-3 or TRBV12-4, with TRBD1 matching 7 bases. The CDR3 totals 14 residues. V lost 6 bases and J lost 1; bases outside the gene matches: 5. The CDR3 DNA is TGTGCCAGCAGCTTCGACAGGGTCCAAGAGACCCAGTACTTC. Its protein is CASSFDRVQETQYF.

The CDR3: CASSRTGGRGVNQPQHF. CDR3 nucleotide sequence: TGTGCCAGCAGTCGTACAGGGGGCCGAGGGGTCAATCAGCCCCAGCATTTT. The chain uses TRBV12-3 or TRBV12-4 and TRBJ1-5; 9 positions match TRBD1. J was trimmed by 3 bases and V by 5 bases; bases with no gene match: 11. The CDR3 contains 17 residues.

The V call is TRBV5-4, the J call TRBJ1-5; 11 bases are a match to TRBD1. Germline CDR1 is SGHNT and CDR2 is YYREEE (reference sequence). This CDR3 is built from 16 residues. Trimming took 3 bases from V and 4 from J; bases not matched to a gene: 6. CDR3 in amino acids: CASSSTGTGGNQPQHF. Here the CDR3 DNA reads TGTGCCAGCAGCTCTACCGGGACAGGGGGGAATCAGCCCCAGCATTTT.

The genes are TRBV7-2 and TRBJ1-2; D gene uncertain. CDR1 is SGHTA, CDR2 FQGNSA, per germline. V lost 5 bases, J lost 4 bases, and 11 bases lay in between. CDR3 length: 13 amino acids. This CDR3 reads CASSVAAGYGYTF. The DNA of the CDR3 is TGTGCCAGCAGCGTGGCAGCCGGCTATGGCTACACCTTC. Together with reference TRBV7-2 and TRBJ1-2, the CDR3 gives the full variable domain: GAGVSQSPSNKVTEKGKDVELRCDPISGHTALYWYRQSLGQGLEFLIYFQGNSAPDKSGLPSDRFSAERTGGSVSTLTIQRTQQEDSAVYLCASSVAAGYGYTFGSGTRLTVV.

The gene calls are TRBV7-7 and TRBJ2-5, with TRBD1 as a possible D gene (5 bases). Germline CDR1 is SSHAT and CDR2 is FNYEAQ (reference sequence). V lost 5 bases to trimming and J lost 4 bases, with 17 bases between them. The CDR3 contains 15 residues. The CDR3 DNA reads TGTGCCAGCAGCGTACAGGATACGAGCCGAGAGACCCAGTACTTC. It yields the protein CASSVQDTSRETQYF.